A single sample gave rise to the 21 T cell receptor beta chains below, sequenced in a study of T cell changes during pregnancy in multiple sclerosis. The data were produced by immunoSEQ multiplex PCR, yet TCRdb's version contains in-frame clones alone and is incomplete. The table records about 44,000 clones, around 96% of them present only once. The sample consisted of peripheral blood, taken in the second trimester of pregnancy. The receptors stem from a female donor with multiple sclerosis, enrolled in a pregnancy study.

This clone was counted a single time. The rearrangement joins TRBV7-2 to TRBJ1-1; 8 nucleotides match TRBD1. There are 14 residues in the CDR3. CDR1 is SGHTA, CDR2 FQGNSA, per germline. The V segment lost 2 bases and the J segment 4 bases; nucleotides outside the gene matches: 3. In nucleotides, the CDR3 is TGTGCCAGCAGCTTATTGCAGGGGGCCACTGAAGCTTTCTTT. It translates to CASSLLQGATEAFF.

This clone was picked up one time. The CDR3 nucleotides read TGTGCCAGCAGCCTGGGACAGGGGGGGAACATTCAGTACTTC. It codes for CASSLGQGGNIQYF. V gene TRBV11-3 combines with J gene TRBJ2-4, with 11 nucleotides matching TRBD1. J gave up 7 bases and V 5 bases, and 4 bases lay outside the gene matches. Looked up from germline, CDR1 is SGHNT and CDR2 is YENEEA. CDR3 size: 14 residues.

The rearrangement joins TRBV19 to TRBJ2-1; 8 bases map to TRBD2. Looked up from germline, CDR1 is LNHDA and CDR2 is SQIVND (reference sequence). J lost 0 bases, V lost 5 bases, and 3 bases had no gene match. This CDR3 contains 15 residues. CDR3 sequence (DNA): TGTGCCAGTAGTCTTAGCGGGAACTCCTACAATGAGCAGTTCTTC. Encoded protein: CASSLSGNSYNEQFF.

The chain employs TRBV7-9 and TRBJ2-3; 8 bases are a match to TRBD1. The germline gives CDR1 SEHNR, CDR2 FQNEAQ (reference sequence). This CDR3 is built from 15 residues. Trimming took 5 bases from V and 0 from J; bases not matched to a gene: 4. CDR3 bases: TGTGCCAGCAGCCCACAGGGGGTGAGCACAGATACGCAGTATTTT. Translating it yields CASSPQGVSTDTQYF. Combining the CDR3 with reference TRBV7-9 and TRBJ2-3 gives the whole variable domain DTGVSQNPRHKITKRGQNVTFRCDPISEHNRLYWYRQTLGQGPEFLTYFQNEAQLEKSRLLSDRFSAERPKGSFSTLEIQRTEQGDSAMYLCASSPQGVSTDTQYFGPGTRLTVL.

The J gene is TRBJ2-7, the V gene TRBV7-9, with D uncertain. The CDR3 length is 15 residues. Germline CDR1 reads SEHNR; CDR2 reads FQNEAQ (reference sequence). The ends were cut back, 6 bases at V and 0 bases at J, with 15 bases in the middle. CDR3 in amino acids: CASRSTAGNSYEQYF. Here the CDR3 DNA reads TGTGCCAGCAGATCTACCGCAGGAAACTCCTACGAGCAGTACTTC.

The chain carries TRBV19 and TRBJ1-1; D gene uncertain. This CDR3 has 13 amino acids. Germline CDR1 LNHDA, CDR2 SQIVND (reference sequence). Between the trimmed V and J ends, which lost 9 bases and 1 base, there was a span of 12 bases. The CDR3 coding sequence is TGTGCCAGCCAAGCGTTGGGGAACACTGAAGCTTTCTTT. It yields the protein CASQALGNTEAFF.

This rearrangement joins TRBV25-1 to TRBJ2-2; D perhaps matches TRBD2 (5 bases). Germline V gives CDR1 MGHDK, CDR2 SYGVNS. There are 13 residues in the CDR3. V lost 7 bases to trimming and J lost 3 bases, with 9 bases between them. For the CDR3, the DNA is TGTGCCAGCAAGAGGGTTCACACCGGGGAGCTGTTTTTT. Amino acid sequence: CASKRVHTGELFF.

The chain employs TRBV15 and TRBJ1-1; 7 nucleotides align to TRBD1. The germline V gene has CDR1 LNHNV and CDR2 YYDKDF (reference sequence). Unmatched junction bases numbered 9, after V lost 2 bases and J lost 3 bases. The CDR3 is 16 amino acids. The CDR3 protein is CATSRTYRDRDTEAFF. As DNA, the CDR3 is TGTGCCACCAGCAGAACCTACCGGGACAGAGACACTGAAGCTTTCTTT.

The genes are TRBV19 and TRBJ2-7, with D perhaps TRBD2 (5 bases). This CDR3 contains 14 residues. Germline CDR1 is LNHDA and CDR2 is SQIVND (reference sequence). V lost 1 base to trimming and J lost 3 bases, with 10 bases between them. CDR3 DNA sequence: TGTGCCAGTAGTATAGCCGCGGGCCTCTACGAGCAGTACTTC. It encodes CASSIAAGLYEQYF. Full variable domain (remainder filled in from reference TRBV19 and TRBJ2-7): DGGITQSPKYLFRKEGQNVTLSCEQNLNHDAMYWYRQDPGQGLRLIYYSQIVNDFQKGDIAEGYSVSREKKESFPLTVTSAQKNPTAFYLCASSIAAGLYEQYFGPGTRLTVT.

The chain has TRBV27 and TRBJ2-7; D remains unclear. The V end lost 1 base, the J end lost 6 bases, and 13 bases lay between the germline ends. Germline lookup yields CDR1 MNHEY and CDR2 SMNVEV (reference sequence). The CDR3 contains 14 residues. The CDR3 DNA follows: TGTGCCAGCAGTTTATATGATATCCCACTCGAGCAGTACTTC. It translates to CASSLYDIPLEQYF.

The V and J genes are TRBV18 and TRBJ2-1; 7 bases are shared with TRBD1. V gave up 3 bases and J gave up 1 base; unmatched junction bases: 3. The CDR3 consists of 15 residues. Germline CDR1 KGHSH, CDR2 LQKENI. DNA of the CDR3: TGTGCCAGCTCACCCGGGACAGAGTCCTACAATGAGCAGTTCTTC. Its protein product is CASSPGTESYNEQFF. The whole variable domain, filled in from reference TRBV18 and TRBJ2-1, reads NAGVMQNPRHLVRRRGQEARLRCSPMKGHSHVYWYRQLPEEGLKFMVYLQKENIIDESGMPKERFSAEFPKEGPSILRIQQVVRGDSAAYFCASSPGTESYNEQFFGPGTRLTVL.

The chain links TRBV18 to TRBJ1-1, with 7 bases lining up with TRBD1. Unmatched junction bases numbered 7, after V lost 4 bases and J lost 11 bases. Germline lookup yields CDR1 KGHSH and CDR2 LQKENI. The CDR3 covers 12 residues. The DNA for the CDR3 is TGTGCCAGCTCACAAGGGGGCATCGTCGCTTTCTTT. Amino acids: CASSQGGIVAFF.

The V and J genes are TRBV9 and TRBJ2-3; D gene ambiguous. Trimming removed 0 bases at V and 2 bases at J, with 4 bases between. The CDR3 spans 13 residues. CDR1 and CDR2 (germline): SGDLS, YYNGEE. The CDR3 here is CASSVDSTDTQYF. In DNA form, the CDR3 reads TGTGCCAGCAGCGTAGACTCCACAGATACGCAGTATTTT.

In this sample, this clone turned up once. This chain links TRBV7-9 with TRBJ1-4, with TRBD1 identical over 7 bases. With V trimmed by 1 base and J by 6 bases, 5 bases remained unmatched. The CDR3 runs 15 residues. Germline-derived CDR1 and CDR2 are SEHNR and FQNEAQ (reference sequence). The CDR3: CASSLEEGADEKLFF. The CDR3 DNA follows: TGTGCCAGCAGCTTAGAGGAGGGGGCCGATGAAAAACTGTTTTTT.

This clone showed up just once. The V gene is TRBV7-8, the J gene TRBJ2-1; a possible D gene is TRBD2 (7 bases). The V end lost 7 bases, the J end lost 1 base, and 20 bases lay between the germline ends. Germline CDR1 reads SGHVS; CDR2 reads FQNEAQ. CDR3 length equals 17 residues. CDR3 coding DNA: TGTGCCAGCATCGGTGCGGGGCGGGGGCCTTCCTACAATGAGCAGTTCTTC. Amino acid sequence: CASIGAGRGPSYNEQFF.

This clone was found once. The V call is TRBV6-1, the J call TRBJ2-1; TRBD1 matches 7 bases. The germline V gene encodes CDR1 MNHNS and CDR2 SASEGT. J gave up 3 bases and V 7 bases, and 6 bases lay outside the gene matches. This CDR3 is 14 amino acids long. DNA of the CDR3: TGTGCCAGCACCAGGGGGACAGACTACAATGAGCAGTTCTTC. This gives the protein CASTRGTDYNEQFF.

The J gene is TRBJ2-1, the V gene TRBV19; D may be TRBD1 (5 bases). This CDR3 contains 15 residues. V dropped 5 bases and J dropped 8 bases, with 19 bases sitting between them. Germline lookup yields CDR1 LNHDA and CDR2 SQIVND (reference sequence). DNA of the CDR3: TGTGCCAGTAGTCCCCGACAGTACCCTCTGGATGAGCAGTTCTTC. This translates into CASSPRQYPLDEQFF. The full variable domain, its missing parts supplied by reference TRBV19 and TRBJ2-1, is DGGITQSPKYLFRKEGQNVTLSCEQNLNHDAMYWYRQDPGQGLRLIYYSQIVNDFQKGDIAEGYSVSREKKESFPLTVTSAQKNPTAFYLCASSPRQYPLDEQFFGPGTRLTVL.

This clone was counted only a few times. As DNA, the CDR3 is TGTGCCACTAGACTAGCGGGAAACACAGATACGCAGTATTTT. Translating gives CATRLAGNTDTQYF. This sequence joins TRBV19 and TRBJ2-3, with 11 positions matching TRBD2. V was pared by 10 bases and J by 2 bases, with 5 bases of the junction left unmatched. This CDR3 is 14 amino acids long. Germline V gene sequence: CDR1 LNHDA, CDR2 SQIVND (reference sequence).

The chain links TRBV14 to TRBJ2-1; 9 bases match TRBD2. The V gene's germline CDR1 is SGHDN and CDR2 FVKESK. J was trimmed by 7 bases and V by 0 bases; bases with no gene match: 10. This CDR3 region has 17 residues. The CDR3 DNA reads TGTGCCAGCAGCCAAGATCGGATGGGCGGGAGGGTTAATGAGCAGTTCTTC. This encodes CASSQDRMGGRVNEQFF.

The chain combines TRBV5-1 with TRBJ2-5, with no clear D. There are 15 residues in the CDR3. V was shortened by 0 bases and J by 2 bases, with 11 bases between the two germline ends. Germline V CDR1 and CDR2: SGHRS, YFSETQ. The CDR3 region has the DNA TGCGCCAGCAGCTTGGATGGCACCGGGCAAGAGACCCAGTACTTC. Residues: CASSLDGTGQETQYF. Variable domain in full (rest from reference TRBV5-1 and TRBJ2-5): KAGVTQTPRYLIKTRGQQVTLSCSPISGHRSVSWYQQTPGQGLQFLFEYFSETQRNKGNFPGRFSGRQFSNSRSEMNVSTLELGDSALYLCASSLDGTGQETQYFGPGTRLLVL.

The rearrangement joins TRBV10-2 to TRBJ2-5, with TRBD2 identical over 9 bases. Germline CDR1 reads WSHSY; CDR2 reads SAAADI. With V trimmed by 3 bases and J by 2 bases, 4 bases remained unmatched. The CDR3 covers 15 residues. CDR3 DNA: TGCGCCAGCAGTGAAGGGACTAGCCGACAAGAGACCCAGTACTTC. This sequence encodes CASSEGTSRQETQYF.